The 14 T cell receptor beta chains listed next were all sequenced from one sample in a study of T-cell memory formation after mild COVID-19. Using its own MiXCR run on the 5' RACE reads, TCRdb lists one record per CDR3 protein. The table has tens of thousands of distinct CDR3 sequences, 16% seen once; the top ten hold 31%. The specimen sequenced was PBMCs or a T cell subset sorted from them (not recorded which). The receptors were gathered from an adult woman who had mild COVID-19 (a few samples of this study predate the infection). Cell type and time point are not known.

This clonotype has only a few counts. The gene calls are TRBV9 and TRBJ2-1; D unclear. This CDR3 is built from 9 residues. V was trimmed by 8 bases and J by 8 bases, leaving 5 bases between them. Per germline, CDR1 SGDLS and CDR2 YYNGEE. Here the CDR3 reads CASGDEQFF. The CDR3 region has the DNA TGTGCCAGTGGGGATGAGCAGTTCTTC.

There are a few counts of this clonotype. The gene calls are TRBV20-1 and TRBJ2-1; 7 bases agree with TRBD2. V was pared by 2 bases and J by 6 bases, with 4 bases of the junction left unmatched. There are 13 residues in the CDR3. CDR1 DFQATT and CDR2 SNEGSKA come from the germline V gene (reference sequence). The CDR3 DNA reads TGCAGTGCTAGAAGCGGGATCAGCAATGAGCAGTTCTTC. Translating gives CSARSGISNEQFF.

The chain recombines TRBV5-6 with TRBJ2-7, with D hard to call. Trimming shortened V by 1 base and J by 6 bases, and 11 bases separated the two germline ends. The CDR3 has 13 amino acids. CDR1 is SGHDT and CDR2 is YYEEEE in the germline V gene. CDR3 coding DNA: TGTGCCAGCAGCTTGACGCTCCTCTCCGAGCAGTACTTC. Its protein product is CASSLTLLSEQYF. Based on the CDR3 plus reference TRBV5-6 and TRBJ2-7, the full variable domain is DAGVTQSPTHLIKTRGQQVTLRCSPKSGHDTVSWYQQALGQGPQFIFQYYEEEERQRGNFPDRFSGHQFPNYSSELNVNALLLGDSALYLCASSLTLLSEQYFGPGTRLTVT.

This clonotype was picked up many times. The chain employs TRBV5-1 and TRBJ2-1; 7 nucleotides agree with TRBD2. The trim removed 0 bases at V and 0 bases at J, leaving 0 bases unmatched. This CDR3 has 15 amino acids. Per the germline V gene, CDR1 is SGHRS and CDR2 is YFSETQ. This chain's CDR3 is CASSLERGSYNEQFF. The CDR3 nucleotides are TGCGCCAGCAGCTTGGAGCGGGGCTCCTACAATGAGCAGTTCTTC.

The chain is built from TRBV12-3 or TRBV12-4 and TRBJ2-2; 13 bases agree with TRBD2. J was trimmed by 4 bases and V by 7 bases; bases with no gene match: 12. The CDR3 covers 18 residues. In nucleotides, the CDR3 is TGTGCCAGCACTCCCGGACTAGCGGGAGATAAGGGCACCGGGGAGCTGTTTTTT. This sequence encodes CASTPGLAGDKGTGELFF.

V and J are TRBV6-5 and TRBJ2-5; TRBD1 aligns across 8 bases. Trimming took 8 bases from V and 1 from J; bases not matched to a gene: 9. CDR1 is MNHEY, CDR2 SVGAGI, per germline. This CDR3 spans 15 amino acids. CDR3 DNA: TGTGCCAGCGGGGCGACAGGGGCATTCCAAGAGACCCAGTACTTC. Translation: CASGATGAFQETQYF.

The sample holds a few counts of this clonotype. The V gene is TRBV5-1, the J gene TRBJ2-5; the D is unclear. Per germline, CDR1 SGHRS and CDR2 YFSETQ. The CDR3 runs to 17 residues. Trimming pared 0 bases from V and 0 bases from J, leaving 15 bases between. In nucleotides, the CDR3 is TGCGCCAGCAGCTTGGCCATGATATTAGGGTACCAAGAGACCCAGTACTTC. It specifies CASSLAMILGYQETQYF.

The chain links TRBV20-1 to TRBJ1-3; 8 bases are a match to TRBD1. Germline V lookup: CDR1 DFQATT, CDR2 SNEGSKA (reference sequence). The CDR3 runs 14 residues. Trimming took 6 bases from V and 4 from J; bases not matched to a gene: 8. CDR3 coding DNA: TGCAGTGCCACCCCCAGGGGGCTCGGAAACACCATATATTTT. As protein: CSATPRGLGNTIYF.

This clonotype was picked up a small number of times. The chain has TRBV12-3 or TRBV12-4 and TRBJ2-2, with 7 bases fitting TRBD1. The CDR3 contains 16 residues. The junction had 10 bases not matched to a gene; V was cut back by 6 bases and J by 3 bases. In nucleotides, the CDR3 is TGTGCCAGCAGCATACAGGGGAGAAAGCACACCGGGGAGCTGTTTTTT. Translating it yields CASSIQGRKHTGELFF.

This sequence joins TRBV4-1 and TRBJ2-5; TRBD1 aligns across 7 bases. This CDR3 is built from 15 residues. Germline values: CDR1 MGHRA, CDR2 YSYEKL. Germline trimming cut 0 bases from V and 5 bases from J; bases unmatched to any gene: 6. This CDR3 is CASSQEEGAWETQYF. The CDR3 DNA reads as TGCGCCAGCAGCCAAGAAGAGGGGGCTTGGGAGACCCAGTACTTC.

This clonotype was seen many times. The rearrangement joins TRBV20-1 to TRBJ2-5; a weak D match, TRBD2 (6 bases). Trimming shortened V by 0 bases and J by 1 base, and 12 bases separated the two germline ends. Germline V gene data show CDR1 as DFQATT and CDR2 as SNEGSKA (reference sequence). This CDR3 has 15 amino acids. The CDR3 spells CSARDLERVQETQYF. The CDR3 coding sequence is TGCAGTGCTAGAGACCTAGAGCGGGTCCAAGAGACCCAGTACTTC.

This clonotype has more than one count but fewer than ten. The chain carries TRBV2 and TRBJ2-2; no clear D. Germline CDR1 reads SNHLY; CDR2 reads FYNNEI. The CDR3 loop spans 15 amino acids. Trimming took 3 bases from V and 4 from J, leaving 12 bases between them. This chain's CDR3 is CASSDQTELTGELFF. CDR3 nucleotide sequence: TGTGCCAGCAGTGATCAGACCGAACTCACCGGGGAGCTGTTTTTT.

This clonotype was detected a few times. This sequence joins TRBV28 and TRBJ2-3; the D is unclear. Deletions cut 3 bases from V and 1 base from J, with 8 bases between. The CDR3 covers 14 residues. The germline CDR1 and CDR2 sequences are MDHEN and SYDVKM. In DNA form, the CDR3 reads TGTGCCAGCAGTTTCCTCTCGGGCACAGATACGCAGTATTTT. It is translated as CASSFLSGTDTQYF.

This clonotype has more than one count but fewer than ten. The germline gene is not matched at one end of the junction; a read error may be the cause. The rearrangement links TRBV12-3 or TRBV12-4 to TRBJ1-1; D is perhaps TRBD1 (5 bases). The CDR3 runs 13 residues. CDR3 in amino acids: CASRLGVNTEAFF. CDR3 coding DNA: TGTGCCAGCAGGTTAGGGGTGAACACTGAAGCTTTCTTT.